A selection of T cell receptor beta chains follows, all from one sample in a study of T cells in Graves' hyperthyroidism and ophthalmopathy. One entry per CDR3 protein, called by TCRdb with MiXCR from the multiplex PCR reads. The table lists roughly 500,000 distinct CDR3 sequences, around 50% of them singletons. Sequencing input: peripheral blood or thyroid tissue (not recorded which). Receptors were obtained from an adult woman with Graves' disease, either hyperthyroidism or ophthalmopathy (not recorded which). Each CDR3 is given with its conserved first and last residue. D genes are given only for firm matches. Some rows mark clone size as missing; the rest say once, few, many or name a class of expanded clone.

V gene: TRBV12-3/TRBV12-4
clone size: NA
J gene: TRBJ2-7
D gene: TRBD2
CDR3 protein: CASSLRDYASTWQYF

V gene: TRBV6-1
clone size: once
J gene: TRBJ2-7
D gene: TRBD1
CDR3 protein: CAISEAPAGQGNEQYF

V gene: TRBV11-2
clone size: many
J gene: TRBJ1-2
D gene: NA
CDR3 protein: CASSLEALSGYTF

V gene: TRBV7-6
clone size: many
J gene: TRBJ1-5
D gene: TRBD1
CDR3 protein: CASSLATGGNQPQHF

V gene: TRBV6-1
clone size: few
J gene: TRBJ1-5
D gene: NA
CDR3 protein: CASAGGAPGNQPQHF

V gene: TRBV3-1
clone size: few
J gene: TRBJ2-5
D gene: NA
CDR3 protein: CASSQVALGGETQYF

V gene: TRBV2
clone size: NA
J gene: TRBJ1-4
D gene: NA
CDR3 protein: CASSESGATNEKLFF

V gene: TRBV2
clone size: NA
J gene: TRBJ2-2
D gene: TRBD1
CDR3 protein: CASEVRTGTGELFF

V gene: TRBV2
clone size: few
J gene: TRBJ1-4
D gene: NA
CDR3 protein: CASGRRGVEKLFF

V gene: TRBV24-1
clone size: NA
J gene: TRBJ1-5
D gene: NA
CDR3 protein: CATSDRGGFNQPQHF

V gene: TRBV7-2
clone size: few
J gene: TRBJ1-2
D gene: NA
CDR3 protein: CASSQVQGGRYYGYTF

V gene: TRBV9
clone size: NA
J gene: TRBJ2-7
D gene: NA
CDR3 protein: CASSVEGVSEQYF

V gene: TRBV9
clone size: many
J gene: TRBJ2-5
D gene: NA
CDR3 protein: CASSVGGALGETQYF

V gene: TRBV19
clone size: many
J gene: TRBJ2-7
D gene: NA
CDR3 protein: CASSIGTNYEQYF

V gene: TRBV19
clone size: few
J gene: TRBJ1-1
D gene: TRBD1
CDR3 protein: CASSIQQGDTEAFF

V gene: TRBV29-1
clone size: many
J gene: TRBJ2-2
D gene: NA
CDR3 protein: CSAGPGTSAGELFF

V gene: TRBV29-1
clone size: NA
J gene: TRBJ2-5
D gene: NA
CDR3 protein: CSVEGTWAETQYF

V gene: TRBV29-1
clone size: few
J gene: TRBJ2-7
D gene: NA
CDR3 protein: CSLGTALSSYEQYF

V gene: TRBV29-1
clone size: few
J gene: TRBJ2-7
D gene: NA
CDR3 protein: CSVIPGRSYEQYF

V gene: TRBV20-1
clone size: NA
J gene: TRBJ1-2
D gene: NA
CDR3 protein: CSAEVGGGYGYTF

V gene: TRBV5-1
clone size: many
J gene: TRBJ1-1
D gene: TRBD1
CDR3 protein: CASSAGTGGPDAFF

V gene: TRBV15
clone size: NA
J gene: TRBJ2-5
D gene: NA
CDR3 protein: CATSSRKTGLETPYF

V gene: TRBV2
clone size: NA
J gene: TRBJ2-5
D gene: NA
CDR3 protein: CASSQGVRQPQYF

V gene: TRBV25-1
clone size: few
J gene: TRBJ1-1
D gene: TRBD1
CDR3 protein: CASSEGQGEARNTEAFF

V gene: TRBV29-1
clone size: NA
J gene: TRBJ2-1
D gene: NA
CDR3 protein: CSVGLRGLGSDNEQFF

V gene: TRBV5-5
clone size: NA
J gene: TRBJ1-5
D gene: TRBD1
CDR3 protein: CASSSDRGDQPQHF

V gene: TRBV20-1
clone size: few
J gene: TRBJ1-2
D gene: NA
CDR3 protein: CSAQREETYGYTF

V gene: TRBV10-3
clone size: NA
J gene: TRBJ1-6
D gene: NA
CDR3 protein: CAISDRGFGSPLHF